This T cell receptor beta chain is drawn from a study of T cells in Graves' hyperthyroidism and ophthalmopathy. In the case of this clonotype: What it binds is unknown.

TCR beta CDR3 region amplification was performed from RNA transcripts. TCR CDR3 underwent first-round RT-PCR with the HTBI primer set. TCRdb analysed the multiplex PCR reads with MiXCR anew, one entry per CDR3 protein. The data contain hundreds of thousands of distinct CDR3 sequences, about 45% of them singletons. Lactation, pregnancy, other autoimmune disease or uncontrolled infection excluded patients. In making diagnoses, clinical symptoms, serum thyroxine and TRAb, thyroid ultrasound and orbital computed tomography were all used. Study results and caveats: The model's output predicted ophthalmopathy at a median of 6.5 months prior to onset.

This CDR3 has 14 residues. CDR1 is KGHDR, CDR2 SFDVKD, per germline. V dropped 5 bases and J dropped 5 bases, with 14 bases sitting between them. The receptor was derived from a woman aged 18-29 years with Graves' hyperthyroidism. Input material: peripheral blood or thyroid tissue (not recorded which). V gene TRBV24-1 combines with J gene TRBJ2-5, with D tentatively TRBD1 (6 bases). CDR3: CATSAARGSETQYF. The CDR3 region has the DNA TGTGCCACCAGTGCGGCCAGGGGAAGCGAGACCCAGTACTTC.